These 30 T cell receptor beta chains share one sample of origin, sequenced in a study of Graves' ophthalmopathy and Graves' hyperthyroidism. The authors amplified TCR beta CDR3 regions, and they did so from RNA transcripts for repertoire sequencing. HTBI primers were employed in first-round RT-PCR, then a second-round multiplex PCR followed. TCRdb ran MiXCR on the multiplex PCR reads and lists one entry per CDR3 protein. The sample has fewer than 250,000 distinct CDR3 sequences; 25% to 35% are singletons. Sequenced input: peripheral blood. These receptors all stem from a man in his forties or fifties with Graves' ophthalmopathy.

Many counts were recorded for this clonotype. This chain connects TRBV6-5 to TRBJ1-6, with 9 nucleotides matching TRBD1. The junction had 13 bases not matched to a gene; V was cut back by 0 bases and J by 10 bases. In germline, CDR1 is MNHEY, CDR2 SVGAGI. There are 18 residues in the CDR3. The DNA of the CDR3 is TGTGCCAGCAGTTACTCGAGAGGGTCCCGGGACAGGGTCTCACCCCTCCACTTT. Its protein is CASSYSRGSRDRVSPLHF.

Ten or more counts support this clonotype. The chain recombines TRBV11-2 with TRBJ2-5, with 7 bases lining up with TRBD2. The CDR3 is 14 residues long. CDR1 is SGHAT, CDR2 FQNNGV, per germline. V lost 4 bases, J lost 5 bases, and 7 bases stayed unmatched. This CDR3 is CASSSSGSIETQYF. In DNA, the CDR3 is TGTGCCAGCAGCTCTAGCGGTAGTATCGAGACCCAGTACTTC. The full variable domain, in which reference TRBV11-2 and TRBJ2-5 provide the parts outside the CDR3, is EAGVAQSPRYKIIEKRQSVAFWCNPISGHATLYWYQQILGQGPKLLIQFQNNGVVDDSQLPKDRFSAERLKGVDSTLKIQPAKLEDSAVYLCASSSSGSIETQYFGPGTRLLVL.

This clonotype has at least ten counts. The chain links TRBV3-1 to TRBJ2-7; 9 nucleotides align to TRBD2. Germline V gene sequence: CDR1 LGHDT, CDR2 YNNKEL (reference sequence). V was pared by 2 bases and J by 0 bases, with 5 bases of the junction left unmatched. The CDR3 is 16 amino acids. CDR3 coding DNA: TGTGCCAGCAGCCAAAATATAGCGGGAGTCTCCTACGAGCAGTACTTC. Translation gives CASSQNIAGVSYEQYF.

V and J are TRBV6-1 and TRBJ2-5, with D tentatively TRBD1 (5 bases). V shed 6 bases and J shed 3 bases, with 8 bases lying between them. The CDR3 contains 12 residues. Germline V gives CDR1 MNHNS, CDR2 SASEGT. This CDR3 is CASSAGKETQYF. The CDR3 DNA sequence: TGTGCCAGCAGCGCAGGGAAAGAGACCCAGTACTTC.

This clonotype was detected only a few times. The chain recombines TRBV6-1 with TRBJ2-7, with TRBD2 matching 7 bases. V gave up 5 bases and J gave up 5 bases; unmatched junction bases: 9. Germline CDR1 MNHNS, CDR2 SASEGT. The CDR3 consists of 14 residues. The CDR3, as DNA: TGTGCCAGCAGTACCCAACGGCTAGCGGACGAGCAGTACTTC. This gives the protein CASSTQRLADEQYF.

This clonotype was seen many times. The rearrangement links TRBV15 to TRBJ2-5; possible D gene TRBD1, 5 bases. Germline values: CDR1 LNHNV, CDR2 YYDKDF (reference sequence). The length of the CDR3 is 14 residues. Trimming pared 1 base from V and 4 bases from J, leaving 10 bases between. The CDR3 region is CATSRGLGVETQYF. The CDR3 DNA follows: TGTGCCACCAGCAGAGGCCTAGGGGTAGAGACCCAGTACTTC.

The rearrangement uses TRBV6-1 and TRBJ1-2; D is unclear. Germline CDR1 is MNHNS and CDR2 is SASEGT. The V gene lost 2 bases and the J gene lost 7 bases, with 11 bases spanning the gap. This CDR3 spans 13 amino acids. For the CDR3, the DNA is TGTGCCAGCAGTGAAAGGGCACATCTTGGCTACACCTTC. This translates into CASSERAHLGYTF.

The chain has TRBV6-1 and TRBJ1-5, with D perhaps TRBD1 (6 bases). Germline CDR1 is MNHNS and CDR2 is SASEGT. This CDR3 spans 14 amino acids. Trimming removed 3 bases from V and 6 bases from J, with 12 bases in between. The CDR3: CASSDDRIPQPQHF. CDR3 sequence (DNA): TGTGCCAGCAGTGACGACAGGATTCCTCAGCCCCAGCATTTT.

This clonotype appeared many times. The chain links TRBV6-2 or TRBV6-3 to TRBJ2-7, with 12 bases identical to TRBD2. Germline V CDR1 and CDR2: MNHEY, SVGEGT. V was pared by 8 bases and J by 6 bases, with 8 bases of the junction left unmatched. There are 14 residues in the CDR3. The CDR3 region is CASLRLAGAGEQYF. The CDR3 region has the DNA TGTGCCAGCCTAAGACTAGCGGGGGCAGGCGAGCAGTACTTC.

On this clonotype: At one end the junction does not follow the germline gene, possibly because of a read error. The chain is built from TRBV6-2 or TRBV6-3 and TRBJ1-5; D is unresolved. This CDR3 has 14 amino acids. Germline CDR1 is MNHEY and CDR2 is SVGEGT. CDR3 residues: CASSPHIQNQPRHF. DNA of the CDR3: TGTGCCAGCAGCCCCCACATACAGAATCAGCCCCGGCATTTT.

There are many counts of this clonotype. CDR3 sequence: CASKSVTKETQYF. As DNA, the CDR3 is TGTGCCAGCAAGTCCGTAACGAAAGAGACCCAGTACTTC. J is TRBJ2-5 and V is TRBV2; D is uncertain. CDR3 size: 13 residues. Trimming removed 7 bases at V and 3 bases at J, with 12 bases between. CDR1 and CDR2 from the germline V gene are SNHLY and FYNNEI.

This clonotype was counted between two and nine times. The chain employs TRBV29-1 and TRBJ2-5, with D possibly TRBD2 on 5 matching bases. Germline V gene sequence: CDR1 SQVTM, CDR2 ANQGSEA. Trimming shortened V by 7 bases and J by 5 bases, and 14 bases separated the two germline ends. The CDR3 has 12 residues. CDR3 sequence reads: CSGQGSGETQYF. The DNA for the CDR3 is TGCAGCGGGCAAGGTTCGGGGGAGACCCAGTACTTC.

The table lists this clonotype with many counts. This chain uses TRBV4-1 with TRBJ2-7; 9 bases are shared with TRBD1. Germline V lookup: CDR1 MGHRA, CDR2 YSYEKL. This CDR3 has 16 amino acids. The V segment lost 0 bases and the J segment 2 bases; nucleotides outside the gene matches: 5. CDR3 loop: CASSQDVTGGTYEQYF. DNA of the CDR3: TGCGCCAGCAGCCAAGACGTGACAGGGGGGACCTACGAGCAGTACTTC.

The genes are TRBV20-1 and TRBJ1-1; TRBD1 agrees at 10 bases. Germline-derived CDR1 and CDR2 are DFQATT and SNEGSKA (reference sequence). V shed 6 bases and J 6 bases; nucleotides not matched to a gene: 4. CDR3 length: 12 amino acids. The CDR3 region has the DNA TGCAGTGCCGAGGGACAGGGGCCTGAAGCTTTCTTT. Residues: CSAEGQGPEAFF.

This clonotype was seen many times. The chain combines TRBV6-1 with TRBJ1-3; D gene ambiguous. The CDR3 sequence is 13 residues long. The V end lost 7 bases, the J end lost 4 bases, and 11 bases lay between the germline ends. The germline V gene encodes CDR1 MNHNS and CDR2 SASEGT. DNA of the CDR3: TGTGCCAGCAACCCCCCCGACGGAAACACCATATATTTT. Translating gives CASNPPDGNTIYF.

The V call is TRBV10-2, the J call TRBJ1-1; D gene uncertain. The CDR3 extends over 13 amino acids. The germline V gene has CDR1 WSHSY and CDR2 SAAADI. V was pared by 7 bases and J by 3 bases, with 12 bases between. CDR3 nucleotide sequence: TGCGCCAGCACGGAGGGAAGGGACACTGAAGCTTTCTTT. Protein: CASTEGRDTEAFF.

This clonotype was seen ten or more times. This chain uses TRBV28 with TRBJ1-5, with D possibly matching TRBD1 (5 bases). The CDR3 has 15 amino acids. Germline CDR1 is MDHEN and CDR2 is SYDVKM. V dropped 3 bases and J dropped 2 bases, with 11 bases sitting between them. CDR3 residues: CASSFLRGGNQPQHF. The CDR3 coding sequence is TGTGCCAGCAGTTTTCTGAGGGGCGGCAATCAGCCCCAGCATTTT.

In its sample, this clonotype was seen many times. The chain uses TRBV12-3 or TRBV12-4 and TRBJ2-2, with D perhaps matching TRBD1 (6 bases). This CDR3 has 17 amino acids. V was pared by 4 bases and J by 2 bases, with 17 bases between. In nucleotides, the CDR3 is TGTGCCAGCAGTTCCGCCCGTCAGGGGACAAACACCGGGGAGCTGTTTTTT. Translating it yields CASSSARQGTNTGELFF.

The V gene is TRBV9, the J gene TRBJ2-2; 7 nucleotides match TRBD2. The CDR3 is made up of 16 amino acids. Trimming removed 1 base from V and 4 bases from J; junction bases left unmatched: 7. Per germline, CDR1 SGDLS and CDR2 YYNGEE. CDR3 sequence (DNA): TGTGCCAGCAGCGTATTTGGGGGGGGGTCCACCGGGGAGCTGTTTTTT. This codes for CASSVFGGGSTGELFF. Complete variable domain (other parts from reference TRBV9 and TRBJ2-2): DSGVTQTPKHLITATGQRVTLRCSPRSGDLSVYWYQQSLDQGLQFLIQYYNGEERAKGNILERFSAQQFPDLHSELNLSSLELGDSALYFCASSVFGGGSTGELFFGEGSRLTVL.

This clonotype occurred a few times. The CDR3 protein is CASSFRTGVYGYTF. CDR3 nucleotides: TGTGCCAGCAGTTTTCGGACAGGGGTTTATGGCTACACCTTC. This rearrangement joins TRBV12-3 or TRBV12-4 to TRBJ1-2, with 9 bases fitting TRBD1. V trimming: 3 bases; J trimming: 5 bases; junction bases outside the gene matches: 4. The CDR3 length is 14 residues.

V usage is TRBV7-8 and J usage is TRBJ2-5, with D hard to call. The germline V and J ends were trimmed by 4 bases and 1 base, with 7 bases remaining between them. Germline-derived CDR1 and CDR2 are SGHVS and FQNEAQ. The CDR3 covers 13 residues. The CDR3 protein is CASSSYIQETQYF. Written as DNA, the CDR3 is TGTGCCAGCAGCTCATACATCCAAGAGACCCAGTACTTC.

This clonotype was counted many times. The genes are TRBV29-1 and TRBJ2-2, with D possibly called TRBD1 or TRBD2 (6 bases each). Germline CDR1 and CDR2: SQVTM and ANQGSEA. Trimming left V 7 bases short and J 0 bases short, with 15 bases between. This CDR3 is built from 15 residues. In nucleotides, the CDR3 is TGCAGCGCCCGGGGGCTAGCCTCGAACACCGGGGAGCTGTTTTTT. The encoded protein is CSARGLASNTGELFF.

This clonotype was seen at least ten times. The chain combines TRBV12-3 or TRBV12-4 with TRBJ2-7; unclear D gene. The CDR3 is 14 amino acids. The V end was cut by 2 bases, the J end by 2 bases, with 10 bases between. The CDR3, as DNA: TGTGCCAGCAGTTTATACGGCCCCGCCTACGAGCAGTACTTC. Translated: CASSLYGPAYEQYF.

This clonotype has ten or more counts. This rearrangement joins TRBV6-5 to TRBJ2-7; possibly TRBD2 for D (5 bases). V lost 7 bases and J lost 3, with 10 bases in between. Germline V lookup: CDR1 MNHEY, CDR2 SVGAGI. The CDR3 consists of 12 residues. DNA of the CDR3: TGTGCCAGCACGGAACGGGACTACGAGCAGTACTTC. Protein product: CASTERDYEQYF.

J is TRBJ2-7 and V is TRBV6-1; D gene uncertain. CDR3 size: 14 residues. Trimming stripped 3 bases from V and 2 bases from J, with 11 bases between. Germline V gene data show CDR1 as MNHNS and CDR2 as SASEGT. CDR3 loop: CASSDGSITYEQYF. DNA of the CDR3: TGTGCCAGCAGTGACGGTTCGATTACCTACGAGCAGTACTTC.

Ten or more counts support this clonotype. The rearrangement links TRBV19 to TRBJ2-2; TRBD2 matches 10 bases. CDR3 size: 16 residues. Germline assignment: CDR1 LNHDA and CDR2 SQIVND (reference sequence). V dropped 3 bases and J dropped 4; count of bases not matched to a gene: 5. As DNA, the CDR3 is TGTGCCAGTAGTATGGGGACTAGCGTATCCACCGGGGAGCTGTTTTTT. Translating it yields CASSMGTSVSTGELFF.

This clonotype has ten or more counts. The chain has TRBV20-1 and TRBJ2-1; 8 bases fit TRBD2. The CDR3 spans 17 residues. The germline gives CDR1 DFQATT, CDR2 SNEGSKA (reference sequence). Trimming cost V 5 bases and J 4 bases; bases outside gene matches: 16. The CDR3 loop reads CSAFPPAGTSRYNEQFF. As DNA, the CDR3 is TGCAGTGCTTTTCCCCCGGCAGGGACTAGTCGGTACAATGAGCAGTTCTTC.

This clonotype was seen ten or more times. The gene calls are TRBV12-3 or TRBV12-4 and TRBJ2-2; 9 bases are shared with TRBD1. V was clipped by 3 bases and J by 4 bases; unmatched bases: 0. This CDR3 region has 14 residues. In nucleotides, the CDR3 is TGTGCCAGCAGTTTGGGACAGGGCACCGGGGAGCTGTTTTTT. Translated: CASSLGQGTGELFF.

This clonotype has a count of ten or more. Here the CDR3 reads CASRVTSTGELFF. The CDR3, as DNA: TGTGCCAGCAGGGTGACTAGTACCGGGGAGCTGTTTTTT. The chain employs TRBV13 and TRBJ2-2; tentatively, D is TRBD2 (6 bases). Germline assignment: CDR1 PRHDT and CDR2 FYEKMQ (reference sequence). This CDR3 is 13 amino acids long. Deletions cut 6 bases from V and 5 bases from J, with 10 bases between.

Many counts were recorded for this clonotype. The chain has TRBV11-2 and TRBJ1-2; D may be TRBD1 (6 bases). V was cut by 1 base and J by 4 bases, with 10 bases left in between. Looked up from germline, CDR1 is SGHAT and CDR2 is FQNNGV. The CDR3 has 14 amino acids. CDR3 DNA sequence: TGTGCCAGCAGCTTAGCGCAGGGGTTCTATGGCTACACCTTC. Translated, it gives CASSLAQGFYGYTF.